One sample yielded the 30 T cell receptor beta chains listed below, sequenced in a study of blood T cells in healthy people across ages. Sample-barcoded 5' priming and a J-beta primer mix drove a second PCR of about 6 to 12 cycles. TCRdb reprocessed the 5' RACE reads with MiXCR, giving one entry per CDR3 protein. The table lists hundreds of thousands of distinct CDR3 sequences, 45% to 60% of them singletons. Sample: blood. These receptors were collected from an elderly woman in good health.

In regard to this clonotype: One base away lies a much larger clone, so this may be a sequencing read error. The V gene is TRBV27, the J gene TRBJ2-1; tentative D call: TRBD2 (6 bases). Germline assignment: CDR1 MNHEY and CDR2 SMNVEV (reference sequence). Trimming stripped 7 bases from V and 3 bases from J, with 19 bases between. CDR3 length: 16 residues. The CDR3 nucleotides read TGTGCCAGCAATCCATTTAGGGCTAGCGACTACAATGAGCAGTTCTTC. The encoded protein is CASNPFRASDYNEQFF.

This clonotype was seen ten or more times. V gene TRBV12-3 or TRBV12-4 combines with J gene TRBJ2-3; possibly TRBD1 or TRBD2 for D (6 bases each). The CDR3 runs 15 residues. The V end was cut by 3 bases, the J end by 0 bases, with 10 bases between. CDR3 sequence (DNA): TGTGCCAGCAGTTTCTTCGGGGGCAGCACAGATACGCAGTATTTT. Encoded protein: CASSFFGGSTDTQYF.

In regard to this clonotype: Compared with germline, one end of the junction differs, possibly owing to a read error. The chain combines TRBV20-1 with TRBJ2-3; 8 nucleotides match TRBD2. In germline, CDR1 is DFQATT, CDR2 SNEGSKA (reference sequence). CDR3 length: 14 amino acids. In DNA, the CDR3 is TGCAGTGCAAGAGAGAGCGGGGGCGGGTATACGCAGTATTTT. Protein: CSARESGGGYTQYF.

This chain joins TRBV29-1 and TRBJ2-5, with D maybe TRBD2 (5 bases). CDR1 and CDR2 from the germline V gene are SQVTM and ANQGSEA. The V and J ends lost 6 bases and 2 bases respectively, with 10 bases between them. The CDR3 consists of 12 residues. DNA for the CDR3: TGCAGCGTATCGAGCGGACAAGAGACCCAGTACTTC. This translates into CSVSSGQETQYF.

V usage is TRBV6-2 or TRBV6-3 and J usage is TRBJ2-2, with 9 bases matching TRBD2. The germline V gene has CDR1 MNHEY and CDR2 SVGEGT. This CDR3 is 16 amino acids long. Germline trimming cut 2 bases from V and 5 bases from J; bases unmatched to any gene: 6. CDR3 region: CASSYKAGGLTGELFF. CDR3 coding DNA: TGTGCCAGCAGTTACAAGGCGGGGGGGCTTACCGGGGAGCTGTTTTTT.

The CDR3 sequence: CASSQAGTSGPDTQYF. CDR3 bases: TGCGCCAGCAGCCAAGCCGGGACTAGCGGGCCAGATACGCAGTATTTT. The chain couples TRBV4-3 to TRBJ2-3, with TRBD2 identical over 12 bases. The V gene's germline CDR1 is LGHNA and CDR2 YSLEER. Trimming at V came to 1 base and at J to 4 bases, leaving 3 bases not matched to a gene. CDR3 length: 16 amino acids.

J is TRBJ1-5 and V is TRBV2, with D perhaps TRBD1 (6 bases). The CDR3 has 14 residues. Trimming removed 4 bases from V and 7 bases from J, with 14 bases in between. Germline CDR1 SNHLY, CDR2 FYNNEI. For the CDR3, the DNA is TGTGCCAGCAGTGTGGAGGGGGAGAAACAGCCCCAGCATTTT. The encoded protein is CASSVEGEKQPQHF.

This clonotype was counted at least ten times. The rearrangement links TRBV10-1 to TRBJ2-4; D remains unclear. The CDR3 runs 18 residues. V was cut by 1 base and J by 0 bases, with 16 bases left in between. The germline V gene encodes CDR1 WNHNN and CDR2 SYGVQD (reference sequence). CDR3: CASSEFGYRPIAKNIQYF. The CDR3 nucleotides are TGCGCCAGCAGTGAGTTTGGTTATCGCCCGATAGCCAAAAACATTCAGTACTTC.

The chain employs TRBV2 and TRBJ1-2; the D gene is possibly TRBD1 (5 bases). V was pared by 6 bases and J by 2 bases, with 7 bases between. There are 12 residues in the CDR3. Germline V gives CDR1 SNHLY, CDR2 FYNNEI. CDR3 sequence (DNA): TGTGCCAGCAGGGGGGAGAACTATGGCTACACCTTC. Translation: CASRGENYGYTF.

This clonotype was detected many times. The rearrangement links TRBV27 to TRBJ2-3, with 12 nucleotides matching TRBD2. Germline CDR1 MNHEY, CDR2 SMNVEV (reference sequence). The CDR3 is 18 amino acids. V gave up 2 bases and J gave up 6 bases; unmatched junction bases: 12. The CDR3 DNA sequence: TGTGCCAGCAGTTTACTCTTCCCTAGCGGGGGGGGCCGGGATACGCAGTATTTT. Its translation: CASSLLFPSGGGRDTQYF.

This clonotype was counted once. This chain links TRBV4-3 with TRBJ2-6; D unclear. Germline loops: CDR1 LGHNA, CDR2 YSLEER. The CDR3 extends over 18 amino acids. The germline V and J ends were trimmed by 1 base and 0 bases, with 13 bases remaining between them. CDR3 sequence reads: CASSQGRGRYSGANVLTF. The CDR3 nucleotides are TGCGCCAGCAGCCAAGGACGAGGACGGTACTCTGGGGCCAACGTCCTGACTTTC.

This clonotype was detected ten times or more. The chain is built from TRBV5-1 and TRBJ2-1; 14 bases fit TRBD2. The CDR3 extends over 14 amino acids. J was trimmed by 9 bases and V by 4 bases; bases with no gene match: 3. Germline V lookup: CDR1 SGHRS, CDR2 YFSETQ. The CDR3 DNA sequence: TGCGCCAGCAGCCAAGGACTAGCGGGGGGTGAGCAGTTCTTC. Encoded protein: CASSQGLAGGEQFF.

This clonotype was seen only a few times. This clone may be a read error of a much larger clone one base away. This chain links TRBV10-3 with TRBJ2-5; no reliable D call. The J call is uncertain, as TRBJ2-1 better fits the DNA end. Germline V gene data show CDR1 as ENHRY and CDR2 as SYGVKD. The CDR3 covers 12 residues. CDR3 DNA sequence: TGTGCCACCCGAGACCAGCAAGAGACCCAGTTCTTC. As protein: CATRDQQETQFF.

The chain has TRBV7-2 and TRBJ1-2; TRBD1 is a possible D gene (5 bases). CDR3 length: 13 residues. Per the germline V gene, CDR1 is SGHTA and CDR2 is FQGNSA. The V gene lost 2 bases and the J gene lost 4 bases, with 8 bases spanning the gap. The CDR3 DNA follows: TGTGCCAGCAGCTTATTCGGGGCCTATGGCTACACCTTC. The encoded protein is CASSLFGAYGYTF. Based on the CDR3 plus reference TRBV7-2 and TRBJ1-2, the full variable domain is GAGVSQSPSNKVTEKGKDVELRCDPISGHTALYWYRQSLGQGLEFLIYFQGNSAPDKSGLPSDRFSAERTGGSVSTLTIQRTQQEDSAVYLCASSLFGAYGYTFGSGTRLTVV.

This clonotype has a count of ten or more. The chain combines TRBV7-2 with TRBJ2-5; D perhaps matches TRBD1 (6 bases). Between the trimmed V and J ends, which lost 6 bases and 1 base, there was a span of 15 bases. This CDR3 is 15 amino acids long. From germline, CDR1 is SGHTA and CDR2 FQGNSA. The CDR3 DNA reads TGTGCCAGCAGACCTCTTGACAGGTTCCAAGAGACCCAGTACTTC. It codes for CASRPLDRFQETQYF.

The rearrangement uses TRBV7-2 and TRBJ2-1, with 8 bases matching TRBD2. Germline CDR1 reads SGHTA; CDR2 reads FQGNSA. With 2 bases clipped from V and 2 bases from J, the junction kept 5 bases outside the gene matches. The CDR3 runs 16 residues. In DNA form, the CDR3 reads TGTGCCAGCAGCTTATTTCCAGCGGGGGCCTACAATGAGCAGTTCTTC. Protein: CASSLFPAGAYNEQFF.

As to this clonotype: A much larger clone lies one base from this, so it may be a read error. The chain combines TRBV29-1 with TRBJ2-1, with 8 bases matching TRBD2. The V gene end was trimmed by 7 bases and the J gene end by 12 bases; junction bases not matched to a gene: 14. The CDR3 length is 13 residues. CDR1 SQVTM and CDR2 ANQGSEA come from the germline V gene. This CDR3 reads CSAISGTTRRQFF. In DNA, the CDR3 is TGCAGCGCTATTAGCGGGACGACAAGGAGGCAGTTCTTC.

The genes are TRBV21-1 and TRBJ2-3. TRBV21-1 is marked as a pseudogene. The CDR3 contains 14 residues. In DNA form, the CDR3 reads TGTGCCAGCAGCAAAGAAGGTGAAACAGATACGCAGTATTTT. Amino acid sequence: CASSKEGETDTQYF.

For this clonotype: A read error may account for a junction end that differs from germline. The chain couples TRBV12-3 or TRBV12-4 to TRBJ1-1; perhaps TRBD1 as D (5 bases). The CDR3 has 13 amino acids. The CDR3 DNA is TGTGGCAGCAGTTGTTTAGGGGACACTGAAGCTTTCTTT. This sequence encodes CGSSCLGDTEAFF.

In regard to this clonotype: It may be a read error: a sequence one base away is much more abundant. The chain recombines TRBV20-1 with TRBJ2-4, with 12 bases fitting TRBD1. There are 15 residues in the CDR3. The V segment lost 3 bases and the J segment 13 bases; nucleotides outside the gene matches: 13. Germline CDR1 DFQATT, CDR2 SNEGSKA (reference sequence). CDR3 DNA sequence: TGCAGTGCTAGCAAACCGGGACAGGGGGCGGGAGAGCAGTACTTC. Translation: CSASKPGQGAGEQYF.

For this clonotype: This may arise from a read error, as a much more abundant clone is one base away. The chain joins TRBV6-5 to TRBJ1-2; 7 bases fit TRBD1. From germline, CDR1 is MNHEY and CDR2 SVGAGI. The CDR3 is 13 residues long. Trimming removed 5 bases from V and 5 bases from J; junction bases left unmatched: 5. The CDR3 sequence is CASSDNRGYGYTF. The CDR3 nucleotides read TGTGCCAGCAGTGACAACAGGGGATATGGCTACACCTTC.

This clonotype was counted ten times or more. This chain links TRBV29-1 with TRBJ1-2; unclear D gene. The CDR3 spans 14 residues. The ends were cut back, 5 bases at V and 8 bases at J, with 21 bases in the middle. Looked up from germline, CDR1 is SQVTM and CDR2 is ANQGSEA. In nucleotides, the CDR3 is TGCAGCGTTTTTGGATGGGCTACTGCGGGCGGCTACACCTTC. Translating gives CSVFGWATAGGYTF.

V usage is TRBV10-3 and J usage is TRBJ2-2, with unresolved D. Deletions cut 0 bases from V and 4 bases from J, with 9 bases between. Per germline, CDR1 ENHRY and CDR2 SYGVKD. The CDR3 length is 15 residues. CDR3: CAISESGPRTGELFF. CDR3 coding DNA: TGTGCCATCAGTGAGTCCGGGCCCCGCACCGGGGAGCTGTTTTTT.

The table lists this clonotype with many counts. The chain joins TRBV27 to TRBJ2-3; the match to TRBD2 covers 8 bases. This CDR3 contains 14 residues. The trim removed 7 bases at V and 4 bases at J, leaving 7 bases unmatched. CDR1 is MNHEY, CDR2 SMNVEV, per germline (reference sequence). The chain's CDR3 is CASTLAGMADTQYF. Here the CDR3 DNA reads TGTGCCAGCACCTTAGCGGGGATGGCAGATACGCAGTATTTT.

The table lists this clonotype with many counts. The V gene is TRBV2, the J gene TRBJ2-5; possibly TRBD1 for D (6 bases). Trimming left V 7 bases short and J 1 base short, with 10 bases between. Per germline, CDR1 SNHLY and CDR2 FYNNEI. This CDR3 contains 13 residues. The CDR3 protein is CASTRTVQETQYF. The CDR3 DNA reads TGTGCCAGCACACGGACAGTCCAAGAGACCCAGTACTTC. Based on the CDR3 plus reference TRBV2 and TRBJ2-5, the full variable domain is EPEVTQTPSHQVTQMGQEVILRCVPISNHLYFYWYRQILGQKVEFLVSFYNNEISEKSEIFDDQFSVERPDGSNFTLKIRSTKLEDSAMYFCASTRTVQETQYFGPGTRLLVL.

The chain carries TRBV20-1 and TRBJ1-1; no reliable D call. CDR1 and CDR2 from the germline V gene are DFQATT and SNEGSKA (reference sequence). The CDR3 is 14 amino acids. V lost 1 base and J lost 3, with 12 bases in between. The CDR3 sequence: CSARVGARDTEAFF. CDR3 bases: TGCAGTGCTAGAGTCGGCGCCCGGGACACTGAAGCTTTCTTT.

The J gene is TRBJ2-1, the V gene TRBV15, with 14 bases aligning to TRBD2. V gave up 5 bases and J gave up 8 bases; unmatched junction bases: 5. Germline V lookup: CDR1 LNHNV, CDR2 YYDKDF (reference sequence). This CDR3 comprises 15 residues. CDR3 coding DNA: TGTGCCACCAGCGGGACTAGCGGGAGTGCGGATGAGCAGTTCTTC. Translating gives CATSGTSGSADEQFF.

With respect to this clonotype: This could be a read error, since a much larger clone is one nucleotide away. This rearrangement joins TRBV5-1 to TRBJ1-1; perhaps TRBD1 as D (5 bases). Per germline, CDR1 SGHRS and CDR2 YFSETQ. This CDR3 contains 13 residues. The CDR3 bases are TGCGCCGGCAGCGGAAATCAGGGATCTGAACCTTTCTTT. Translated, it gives CAGSGNQGSEPFF.

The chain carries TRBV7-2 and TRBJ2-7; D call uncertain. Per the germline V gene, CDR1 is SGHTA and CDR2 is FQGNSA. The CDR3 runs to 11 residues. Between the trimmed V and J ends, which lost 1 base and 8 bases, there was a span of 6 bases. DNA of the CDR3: TGTGCCAGCAGCTTAGGAGAGCAGCAGTACTTC. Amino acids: CASSLGEQQYF.

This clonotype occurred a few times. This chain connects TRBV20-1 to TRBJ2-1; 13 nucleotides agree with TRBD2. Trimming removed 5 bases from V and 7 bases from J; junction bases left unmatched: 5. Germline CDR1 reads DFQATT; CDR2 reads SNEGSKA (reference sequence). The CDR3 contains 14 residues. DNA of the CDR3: TGCAGTGCTTGGACTAGCGGGAGTTCGAATGAGCAGTTCTTC. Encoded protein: CSAWTSGSSNEQFF.